This T cell receptor beta chain was identified during a study of blood T cell repertoires in COVID-19. In the study overall: There were acute and convalescent COVID-19 samples, and they came from the United States, Italy and Spain. The analysed material was cDNA or gDNA that came from T cells, B-cell-depleted T cells, or PBMCs.

Original methodology: Reference gene primers were amplified, and this amplification served to estimate nucleated cell counts. The data were produced by immunoSEQ multiplex PCR, yet TCRdb's version contains in-frame clones alone and is incomplete. The D gene and trimming were derived from the DNA, and the V and J assignments and clone size from that table. The sample has about 400,000 clones, around 89% seen once. Germline lookup yields CDR1 SGDLS and CDR2 YYNGEE. V was pared by 2 bases and J by 3 bases, with 12 bases between. The CDR3 totals 14 residues. V gene TRBV9 combines with J gene TRBJ2-7, with D perhaps TRBD1 (5 bases). The sequence was collected from a man aged 40-49 years with acute or convalescent COVID-19. Sequencing was carried out using peripheral blood. The CDR3: CASSVARTGYEQYF. CDR3 in DNA: TGTGCCAGCAGCGTCGCCAGAACAGGCTACGAGCAGTACTTC.